The entry below gives a single TCR beta chain sequence along with its context. This record belongs to a study of blood T cell repertoires in COVID-19. Whole-study context: Samples came from the United States, Italy and Spain, spanning acute and convalescent COVID-19. PBMCs, B-cell-depleted T cells, or T cells provided the cDNA or gDNA that made up the material.

The V gene end was trimmed by 1 base and the J gene end by 8 bases; junction bases not matched to a gene: 3. CDR1 LGHDT and CDR2 YNNKEL come from the germline V gene (reference sequence). The CDR3 runs to 14 residues. In the original workflow: It was from reference gene primer amplification that nucleated cell counts were estimated. Clones were sequenced by immunoSEQ multiplex PCR, and TCRdb holds only the in-frame ones, with some missing. V, J and clone size reflect that table, while D and trimming were determined from the DNA. The table shows around 190,000 clones, with 76% occurring only once. This receptor was identified in a woman aged 50 to 60 with active or convalescent COVID-19. The chain links TRBV3-1 (or the pseudogene TRBV3-2) to TRBJ1-4; 8 bases line up with TRBD1. Sequencing was performed on peripheral blood. The CDR3: CASSQGTGREKLFF. The CDR3 DNA sequence: TGTGCCAGCAGCCAAGGGACAGGGCGGGAAAAACTGTTTTTT.